The 7 T cell receptor beta chains in this list originate from one sample, sequenced in a study of tumor and adjacent non-tumor tissue in lung cancer (dated by TCRdb to the late 2010s). Library generation was performed with multiplex PCR. Sequencing was carried out with an Illumina HiSeq 2500. Following protocols modified from ARM-PCR, the researchers constructed TCRbeta libraries through three rounds of nested PCR with primers (Table S4). Clones were called with MiXCR by TCRdb after fastp trimmed the public reads at Q25, and only in-frame beta chains were retained. Entries that share a CDR3 protein sequence are merged under the most common genes and DNA. The sample contains about 200,000 distinct CDR3 sequences, 71% of them found a single time. The ten top clones hold approximately 25% of the sample. RNA was extracted from bulk unsorted tissue and checked for quality with a NanoDrop ND-1000 and an Agilent 2100.

Sequencing was carried out using lung tumor tissue. The receptors were gathered from a man aged 55 to 70 with non-small cell lung cancer.

At least ten counts were recorded for this clonotype. The V call is TRBV4-2, the J call TRBJ1-2, with 8 bases fitting TRBD1. CDR1 and CDR2 (germline): LGHNA, YNFKEQ. This CDR3 has 14 residues. Germline trimming cut 0 bases from V and 4 bases from J; bases unmatched to any gene: 1. CDR3 sequence: CASSQDTGGYGYTF. The CDR3 DNA sequence: TGTGCCAGCAGCCAAGATACAGGGGGCTATGGCTACACCTTC.

As to this clonotype: Given the absence of the conserved phenylalanine or tryptophan at the CDR3 end, a read error is likely. The V call is TRBV11-1, the J call TRBJ2-6; 9 positions agree with TRBD1. This CDR3 has 18 amino acids. Germline CDR1 SGHAT, CDR2 FQDESV (reference sequence). In DNA form, the CDR3 reads TGTGACAGCAGCCAGAGGGGACAGGGCTACTCTGGGGCCAACGTCCTGACTCTC. It translates to CDSSQRGQGYSGANVLTL.

Notes on this clonotype: A much larger clone lies a single base off, so this may be a read error. V gene TRBV4-3 combines with J gene TRBJ2-7; no clear D gene. Germline CDR1 reads LGHNA; CDR2 reads YSLEER. This CDR3 is built from 14 residues. The CDR3 DNA reads TGCGCCAGCAACCAAGATGTACTCCCCGGCGAGCAGTACTTC. Translated: CASNQDVLPGEQYF.

The chain recombines TRBV4-2 with TRBJ1-5; 7 bases agree with TRBD1. J was trimmed by 16 bases and V by 3 bases; bases with no gene match: 24. The germline V gene encodes CDR1 LGHNA and CDR2 YNFKEQ. This CDR3 comprises 17 residues. The CDR3 nucleotides are TGTGCCAGCAGCCAGGCGAGGGACAGTAATAGCAATCAGGCCTATCATTTT. Its translation is CASSQARDSNSNQAYHF.

This clonotype was detected only once. Being one base from a much bigger clone, this may be a read error. The rearrangement links TRBV6-5 to TRBJ1-3; D might be TRBD1 (6 bases). The CDR3 is 15 amino acids. The V end was cut by 6 bases, the J end by 2 bases, with 14 bases between. Germline-derived CDR1 and CDR2 are MNHEY and SVGAGI. In DNA form, the CDR3 reads TGTGCCAGCAGACCAGACAGGTTCCCTGGAAACACCATATATTTT. Its protein product is CASRPDRFPGNTIYF.

The chain employs TRBV20-1 and TRBJ1-2, with 7 bases that match TRBD1. Germline-derived CDR1 and CDR2 are DFQATT and SNEGSKA (reference sequence). V was pared by 6 bases and J by 6 bases, with 13 bases of the junction left unmatched. The CDR3 has 14 amino acids. CDR3 loop: CSAHHPTGIHGYTF. The CDR3 DNA is TGCAGTGCCCATCACCCGACAGGGATTCATGGCTACACCTTC.

A note on this clonotype: A junction end diverges from the germline sequence, so it may reflect a read error. V gene TRBV11-1 combines with J gene TRBJ1-2, with TRBD1 as a possible D gene (6 bases). In germline, CDR1 is SGHAT, CDR2 FQDESV (reference sequence). The CDR3 length is 16 residues. Here the CDR3 reads CASILDMIDRSYGYTF. For the CDR3, the DNA is TGTGCGAGCATCTTGGACATGATCGACAGGAGCTATGGCTACACCTTC.